This TCR beta chain was identified in a study of radiotherapy plus CTLA-4 blockade in lung cancer. TCRdb keeps only in-frame clones here, not all; method: immunoSEQ multiplex PCR. Of roughly 71,000 clones in the sample, approximately 78% are singletons; the top ten hold about 6.7%. Germline CDR1 is SGHAT and CDR2 is FQNNGV. The CDR3 spans 11 residues. The V end was cut by 5 bases, the J end by 7 bases, with 8 bases between. In its sample, this clone was seen a few times. This sequence originates from a human donor with non-small cell lung cancer who had a complete response to radiotherapy plus ipilimumab. V gene TRBV11-2 combines with J gene TRBJ1-2; no reliable D call. This sample comprised peripheral blood, obtained from a patient treated with radiotherapy plus ipilimumab. The CDR3 region has the DNA TGTGCCAGCAGCATAGGATCTGGCTACACCTTC. Amino acid sequence: CASSIGSGYTF.